These T cell receptor beta chains were read from a single sample in a study of blood T cell repertoires in COVID-19. The repertoire was sequenced with immunoSEQ multiplex PCR; TCRdb's copy has only in-frame clones and lacks some. The table lists around 70,000 clones, roughly 80% of them singletons. The material sequenced was peripheral blood. The receptors originated from a woman in her sixties or seventies with acute or convalescent COVID-19. Each CDR3 is given with its conserved first and last residue. Fields, in order: clone size, D gene, V gene, J gene, CDR3 DNA, CDR3 protein. D genes are given only for firm matches. Size is stated for part of the rows, as once, few or many counts, or as a class when the clone is expanded.

>.|TRBD1|TRBV12-3/TRBV12-4|TRBJ1-2
TGTGCCAGCAGTACCTCAGGGGGTCGTGGCTACACCTTC
CASSTSGGRGYTF
>.|.|TRBV20-1|TRBJ1-4
TGCAGTGCTAGTCAGGCGGGTTACGAAAAACTGTTTTTT
CSASQAGYEKLFF
>few|.|TRBV27|TRBJ1-3
TGTGCCAGCAGACCTACAGGCGGCTCTGGAAACACCATATATTTT
CASRPTGGSGNTIYF
>.|.|TRBV3-1/TRBV3-2|TRBJ2-3
TGTGCCAGCAGCCAAGTTAGTACGCAGTATTTT
CASSQVSTQYF
>.|.|TRBV4-1|TRBJ2-7
TGCGCCAGCAGCCATCCCCTAGCGAGAGAGCAGTACTTC
CASSHPLAREQYF
>few|TRBD1|TRBV18|TRBJ1-1
TGTGCCAGCTCACCGACAACCGGGACAGGGCCACTTGGGACTGAAGCTTTCTTT
CASSPTTGTGPLGTEAFF
>.|.|TRBV30|TRBJ1-3
TGTGCCTGGAGTGCCCCTCTCTCTGGAAACACCATATATTTT
CAWSAPLSGNTIYF
>.|.|TRBV2|TRBJ2-2
TGTGCCAGCAGGCGAGGAGTGGAGCTGTTTTTT
CASRRGVELFF
>.|TRBD2|TRBV19|TRBJ2-7
TGTGCCAGTAGTCCTAGCGGGGGGCCTGGGAACGAGCAGTACTTC
CASSPSGGPGNEQYF
>.|.|TRBV6-5|TRBJ2-7
TGTGCCAGCATAGACAGGACCTACGAGCAGTACTTC
CASIDRTYEQYF
>.|TRBD2|TRBV3-1/TRBV3-2|TRBJ2-1
TGTGCCAGCAGCCATTTAGCGGGGGTCAATGAGCAGTTCTTC
CASSHLAGVNEQFF
>.|.|TRBV9|TRBJ1-2
TGTGCCAGCAGCGTAGAGCACAGTGGTGGTTTTGGCTACACCTTC
CASSVEHSGGFGYTF
>.|.|TRBV7-2|TRBJ2-2
TGTGCCAGCAGCTTGGGATTACAGGGAACCGGGGAGCTGTTTTTT
CASSLGLQGTGELFF
>.|.|TRBV2|TRBJ1-4
TGTGCCAGCAGCACCGGGACTGTAATCTTT
CASSTGTVIF
>.|.|TRBV27|TRBJ2-1
TGTGCCAGCAGTTTTCTAGCGCCCATATACAATGAGCAGTTCTTC
CASSFLAPIYNEQFF
>.|.|TRBV5-1|TRBJ1-1
TGCGCCAGCAGCTTGGTGGCAGGGGCAAAGGAAGCTTTCTTT
CASSLVAGAKEAFF
>few|.|TRBV20-1|TRBJ1-3
TGCAGTGCTAGTCCCCTCAGGGTTTCAACCATATATTTT
CSASPLRVSTIYF
>.|TRBD2|TRBV7-2|TRBJ2-1
TGTGCCAGCAGCTTAGGCGTTAGCGGGGGGGACAATGAGCAGTTCTTC
CASSLGVSGGDNEQFF
>.|TRBD2|TRBV19|TRBJ2-3
TGTGCCAGTAGTATGCTAGCGGGGTCCACAGATACGCAGTATTTT
CASSMLAGSTDTQYF
>.|TRBD1|TRBV5-1|TRBJ1-2
TGCGCCAGCAGCCAGGGACAGGCCTATGGCTACACCTTC
CASSQGQAYGYTF
>.|TRBD2|TRBV11-3|TRBJ2-1
TGTGCCAGCAGCTCCCCTATAGCGGGAGCTTGGCAGTTCTTC
CASSSPIAGAWQFF
>.|.|TRBV10-3|TRBJ1-5
TGTGCCATCAGAGGGGAGGTGACGAATCAGCCCCAGCATTTT
CAIRGEVTNQPQHF
>.|.|TRBV5-1|TRBJ1-2
TGCGCCAGCAGCTTGACAGGGAATGGAGGCTATGGCTACACCTTC
CASSLTGNGGYGYTF
>.|TRBD1|TRBV30|TRBJ1-1
TGTGCCTGGACCAGGGGGCTGGAAGCTTTCTTT
CAWTRGLEAFF
>few|TRBD1|TRBV9|TRBJ1-1
TGTGCCAGCAGCGCTAGACAGGGGGCGAGCACTGAAGCTTTCTTT
CASSARQGASTEAFF
>.|TRBD2|TRBV14|TRBJ2-1
TGTGCCAGCAGTCCTCGAACTAGCGGGAGTCCCTTCCTCTTC
CASSPRTSGSPFLF
>.|TRBD2|TRBV28|TRBJ2-1
TGTGCCAGCAGACCGGGACTAGCGGGTGCCCAAGATTGGTTCTTC
CASRPGLAGAQDWFF
>.|TRBD1|TRBV9|TRBJ2-6
TGTGCCAGCAGCTTACAGGGGGCGGGGGCCAACGTCCTGACTTTC
CASSLQGAGANVLTF
>.|TRBD1|TRBV18|TRBJ2-7
TGTGCCAGCTCACCCCCGGGACAGGTTTTCGAGCAGTACTTC
CASSPPGQVFEQYF
>.|.|TRBV2|TRBJ2-6
TGTGCCAGCAGTGTGTTCACGGTAACCTCTGGGGCCAACGTCCTGACTTTC
CASSVFTVTSGANVLTF
>.|TRBD1|TRBV28|TRBJ1-2
TGTGCCAGCAGGGAGGGACAGAATAACTATGGCTACACCTTC
CASREGQNNYGYTF
>.|.|TRBV7-2|TRBJ2-5
TGTGCCAGCAGCCCCCGGAGGGGGCGTCAAGAGACCCAGTACTTC
CASSPRRGRQETQYF
>.|TRBD2|TRBV9|TRBJ2-5
TGTGCCAGCAGCACCACGGGAGGGCGAGAGACCCAGTACTTC
CASSTTGGRETQYF
>.|.|TRBV2|TRBJ1-2
TGTGCCAGTCGGTTTGACAAATATGGCTACACCTTC
CASRFDKYGYTF
>.|TRBD1|TRBV11-3|TRBJ2-1
TGTGCCAGCAGTAAAGACAGGGATGAGCAGTTCTTC
CASSKDRDEQFF
>.|.|TRBV5-5|TRBJ2-3
TGTGCCAGCAGCTTGGTTGGGCCGGGGGTGGTCACAGATACGCAGTATTTT
CASSLVGPGVVTDTQYF
>.|.|TRBV3-1/TRBV3-2|TRBJ2-2
TGTGCCAGCAGCCAAGCCCAGGGATACGGCCGGGAGCTGTTTTTT
CASSQAQGYGRELFF
>.|TRBD1|TRBV19|TRBJ1-6
TGTGCCAGTAGTATCATTCCGGGACAGAGAAGTTATTCACCCCTCCACTTT
CASSIIPGQRSYSPLHF
>.|.|TRBV2|TRBJ2-2
TGTGCCAGCAGTGATGGCCTGGGGGTCAGGGAGGCGACCGGGGAGCTGTTTTTT
CASSDGLGVREATGELFF
>.|.|TRBV7-2|TRBJ1-4
TGTGCCAGCAGCTTAGTTGCGGATGAAAAACTGTTTTTT
CASSLVADEKLFF